These T cell receptor beta chains were read from a single sample in a study of T cell repertoires in cytomegalovirus infection. TCRdb called the reads again in MiXCR, with one record for every CDR3 protein. The sample carries 900,000 to 950,000 distinct CDR3 sequences, approximately 31% recorded once. These receptors have no known antigen. The sample here was cultured CD8+ T cells from PBMCs, taken from culture after CMV antigen stimulation. The origin of the receptors is a human donor in good health (CMV status not recorded). Some clones in this sample may be carry-over from other donors' samples. The CDR3 runs from the conserved cysteine through the conserved F or W. Each record gives: D gene, clone size, J gene, V gene, CDR3 protein, CDR3 DNA. A D gene is named only where the DNA matches it firmly. Where a row states a size, it is once, few, many or the class of an expanded clone; other rows omit it.

>-|many|TRBJ2-1|TRBV4-3
CASSQDGQTYNEQFF
TGCGCCAGCAGCCAAGATGGACAGACCTACAATGAGCAGTTCTTC
>-|-|TRBJ2-5|TRBV7-9
CASSAQLRETQYF
TGTGCCAGCAGCGCACAGCTTCGGGAGACCCAGTACTTC
>-|-|TRBJ2-3|TRBV6-5
CASSYLFRGTPSTDTQYF
TGTGCCAGCAGTTACCTTTTCCGGGGGACACCTAGCACAGATACGCAGTATTTT
>-|-|TRBJ2-1|TRBV7-9
CASSPPLKPYNEQFF
TGTGCCAGCAGCCCCCCTCTGAAGCCCTACAATGAGCAGTTCTTC
>-|-|TRBJ2-6|TRBV7-9
CASSWDLSSGANVLTF
TGTGCCAGCAGCTGGGATTTGAGCTCTGGGGCCAACGTCCTGACTTTC
>TRBD1|many|TRBJ2-1|TRBV7-6
CASSGTGTDDEQFF
TGTGCCAGCAGCGGGACGGGGACAGATGATGAGCAGTTCTTC
>-|-|TRBJ1-6|TRBV9
CASSVNLVANSPLHF
TGTGCCAGCAGCGTGAATTTAGTCGCCAATTCACCCCTCCACTTT
>-|-|TRBJ1-2|TRBV5-1
CASRSEEIYGYTF
TGCGCCAGCAGATCGGAGGAGATCTATGGCTACACCTTC
>TRBD2|-|TRBJ2-7|TRBV5-1
CASSDLRGGTTYEQYF
TGCGCCAGCAGCGACCTTCGCGGGGGGACCACCTACGAGCAGTACTTC
>-|few|TRBJ1-2|TRBV15
CATSRDPGDYGYTF
TGTGCCACCAGCAGAGACCCGGGGGACTATGGCTACACCTTC
>-|-|TRBJ1-1|TRBV7-6
CASSLGWRGNTEAFF
TGTGCCAGCAGCTTAGGTTGGCGGGGGAACACTGAAGCTTTCTTT
>TRBD1|few|TRBJ1-2|TRBV28
CASSLFTGVYGYTF
TGTGCCAGCAGTTTATTTACAGGGGTCTATGGCTACACCTTC
>-|few|TRBJ1-6|TRBV4-2
CASSQEKGQIDNSPLHF
TGTGCCAGCAGCCAAGAGAAAGGACAGATAGATAATTCACCCCTCCACTTT
>TRBD1|-|TRBJ1-1|TRBV19
CASSIMDRGPGTEAFF
TGTGCCAGTAGTATAATGGACAGGGGCCCGGGGACTGAAGCTTTCTTT
>TRBD2|-|TRBJ2-2|TRBV7-7
CASSIGLAGANTGELFF
TGTGCTAGCAGCATCGGACTAGCGGGTGCGAACACCGGGGAGCTGTTTTTT
>-|few|TRBJ1-4|TRBV12-3/TRBV12-4
CASSFVQGSSTNEKLFF
TGTGCCAGCAGTTTTGTCCAGGGCTCATCAACTAATGAAAAACTGTTTTTT
>-|few|TRBJ2-1|TRBV9
CASSVEAGVNNEQFF
TGTGCCAGCAGCGTAGAGGCAGGGGTCAACAATGAGCAGTTCTTC
>-|-|TRBJ1-1|TRBV10-2
CASTPGHQAFF
TGCGCCAGCACTCCGGGACACCAAGCTTTCTTT
>TRBD2|-|TRBJ2-1|TRBV6-6
CASSPTSGGGYNEQFF
TGTGCCAGCAGTCCGACTAGCGGGGGAGGCTACAATGAGCAGTTCTTC
>-|-|TRBJ2-3|TRBV15
CATSRERQSTDTQYF
TGTGCCACCAGCAGAGAACGACAGTCCACAGATACGCAGTATTTT
>TRBD1|-|TRBJ2-1|TRBV28
CASSSGTGGRNEQFF
TGTGCCAGCAGTTCCGGGACAGGGGGACGTAATGAGCAGTTCTTC
>-|few|TRBJ2-2|TRBV5-4
CASSLGLGGSGELFF
TGTGCCAGCAGCTTGGGGCTTGGGGGTTCCGGGGAGCTGTTTTTT
>-|-|TRBJ1-5|TRBV7-9
CASTSGSGPQHF
TGTGCCAGCACCAGTGGTTCCGGGCCCCAGCATTTT
>-|few|TRBJ1-1|TRBV14
CASSVDRGPSIAFF
TGTGCCAGCAGCGTGGATAGGGGACCCTCAATCGCTTTCTTT
>TRBD1|few|TRBJ1-4|TRBV7-9
CASSQIQSGGQETEKLFF
TGTGCCAGCAGCCAAATACAATCCGGGGGACAGGAGACCGAAAAACTGTTTTTT
>-|many|TRBJ2-5|TRBV27
CASSGRGGRWETQYF
TGTGCCAGCAGTGGCCGAGGGGGGCGCTGGGAGACCCAGTACTTC
>-|-|TRBJ2-3|TRBV7-8
CASSLVPWGPSTDTQYF
TGTGCCAGCAGCTTAGTACCGTGGGGCCCTAGCACAGATACGCAGTATTTT
>TRBD1|many|TRBJ2-7|TRBV12-3/TRBV12-4
CASSQGGWYEQYF
TGTGCCAGCAGCCAAGGGGGCTGGTACGAGCAGTACTTC
>-|-|TRBJ2-4|TRBV9
CASSVIPLLDGENIQYF
TGTGCCAGCAGCGTAATACCCCTGCTGGATGGGGAAAACATTCAGTACTTC
>-|-|TRBJ1-1|TRBV7-2
CASSLDPGFVNTEAFF
TGTGCCAGCAGCTTAGACCCAGGGTTTGTGAACACTGAAGCTTTCTTT
>TRBD1|few|TRBJ2-1|TRBV2
CASSGAYPRQGTPNEQFF
TGTGCCAGCAGTGGGGCCTATCCACGACAGGGCACCCCCAATGAGCAGTTCTTC
>TRBD1|few|TRBJ1-5|TRBV7-6
CASSQDRDNQPQHF
TGTGCCAGCAGCCAGGACAGGGATAATCAGCCCCAGCATTTT
>-|few|TRBJ1-2|TRBV28
CASRVGQLYGYTF
TGTGCCAGCAGAGTTGGACAGCTCTATGGCTACACCTTC